This is a list of T cell receptor beta chains from one sample in a study of shared clonotypes between healthy human individuals. Assay used: immunoSEQ multiplex PCR; TCRdb lists only in-frame clones, some missing. The sample holds hundreds of thousands of clones; around 76% are singletons and the top ten take more than 10%. The sequenced material came from PBMCs. These TCRs come from a woman in her thirties or forties in good health. Some clones in this sample may be carry-over from other donors' samples. CDR3s include the opening cysteine and the closing phenylalanine or tryptophan. A D gene is named only where the DNA matches it firmly. Some rows mark clone size as missing; the rest say once, few, many or name a class of expanded clone.

size | J | V | D | DNA | CDR3
few | TRBJ2-7 | TRBV2 | - | TGTGCCAGCCTGGGAGCTGGCGAGCAGTACTTC | CASLGAGEQYF
- | TRBJ2-7 | TRBV28 | - | TGTGCCAGCATCGGATCGAGCTCCTACGAGCAGTACTTC | CASIGSSSYEQYF
- | TRBJ2-2 | TRBV4-2 | TRBD2 | TGTGCCAGCAGCCAAGACGGTAATAGCGGGAGGACCGGGGAGCTGTTTTTT | CASSQDGNSGRTGELFF
- | TRBJ1-2 | TRBV7-2 | - | TGTGCCAGCAGCTTAGCGCTATTTGGGAGTGGCTACACCTTC | CASSLALFGSGYTF
- | TRBJ2-1 | TRBV6-5 | - | TGTGCCAGCAGTTACGGGACCCCTCTTGCCAATGAGCAGTTCTTC | CASSYGTPLANEQFF
few | TRBJ2-7 | TRBV4-3 | - | TGCGCCAGCAGCCAAGGATGGCGAGTAGCTTCCTACGAGCAGTACTTC | CASSQGWRVASYEQYF
few | TRBJ2-3 | TRBV5-1 | - | TGCGCCAGCAGCTTGAATGATGGCACAGATACGCAGTATTTT | CASSLNDGTDTQYF
once | TRBJ1-5 | TRBV28 | TRBD1 | TGTGCCAGCAGCCCTGACAGGGGAAGCAATCAGCCCCAGCATTTT | CASSPDRGSNQPQHF
- | TRBJ2-3 | TRBV11-3 | - | TGTGCCAGCAGCTTCTCCAGGGGGGCAGATACGCAGTATTTT | CASSFSRGADTQYF
- | TRBJ2-5 | TRBV7-9 | - | TGTGCCAGCAGCTTAGTAGGGGAAGAGACCCAGTACTTC | CASSLVGEETQYF